This record looks at one T cell receptor (beta chain) sequence and its context. This CDR3 has 12 amino acids. V was shortened by 2 bases and J by 5 bases, with 7 bases between the two germline ends. Germline lookup yields CDR1 SGHDT and CDR2 YYEEEE. The data derive from a study of blood T cell repertoires in COVID-19. Study summary: Specimens from acute and convalescent COVID-19 originated in the United States, Italy and Spain. PBMCs, B-cell-depleted T cells, or T cells provided the cDNA or gDNA that made up the material.

Per the original methods: Nucleated cell number was recorded as an estimate derived from reference gene primer amplification. This table comes from immunoSEQ multiplex PCR, and its TCRdb copy is limited to in-frame clones, with some not included. D and trimming come from the DNA, and the V and J calls and clone size come from that table. The sample lists about 210,000 clones, 70% to 90% occurring once. Sequences were obtained from peripheral blood. The TCR was taken from a woman in her thirties or forties with acute or convalescent COVID-19. The rearrangement uses TRBV5-6 and TRBJ1-1; a possible D gene is TRBD1 (5 bases). The CDR3 nucleotides are TGTGCCAGCAGCTTCCAGGGAACTGAAGCTTTCTTT. This encodes CASSFQGTEAFF.